The 10 T cell receptor beta chains reported below all come from one sample, sequenced in a study of shared clonotypes between healthy human individuals. Repertoires were generated with immunoSEQ multiplex PCR, while TCRdb's copy carries only in-frame clones and drops some. This table has 2 million to 3 million clones, over 85% appearing once. The specimen was naive CD4+ T cells sorted from blood. The subset here: CD45RA+ positively selected. Source of these receptors: a young man in good health.

The chain recombines TRBV10-3 with TRBJ1-1; possible D gene TRBD1, 6 bases. The V gene's germline CDR1 is ENHRY and CDR2 SYGVKD. The CDR3 is 14 amino acids. Trimming took off 10 bases at V and 3 bases at J, with 18 bases between the two ends. CDR3 sequence reads: CANRNREGDTEAFF. DNA of the CDR3: TGTGCCAACCGAAACAGGGAAGGGGACACTGAAGCTTTCTTT.

This chain joins TRBV12-5 and TRBJ2-2; D uncertain. Between the trimmed V and J ends, which lost 3 bases and 8 bases, there was a span of 13 bases. The CDR3 spans 14 residues. The germline V gene has CDR1 LGHNT and CDR2 FRNRAP. The CDR3 nucleotides read TGTGCTAGTGGTTTTGAACCAAACGAGGGGGAGCTGTTTTTT. Translating gives CASGFEPNEGELFF. Full variable domain (rest looked up from reference TRBV12-5 and TRBJ2-2): DARVTQTPRHKVTEMGQEVTMRCQPILGHNTVFWYRQTMMQGLELLAYFRNRAPLDDSGMPKDRFSAEMPDATLATLKIQPSEPRDSAVYFCASGFEPNEGELFFGEGSRLTVL.

The chain joins TRBV7-2 to TRBJ2-7; 11 nucleotides line up with TRBD2. The CDR3 spans 17 residues. Germline V gene data show CDR1 as SGHTA and CDR2 as FQGNSA. J lost 2 bases, V lost 5 bases, and 11 bases had no gene match. The CDR3 loop is CASSPLLAGVRTYEQYF. The CDR3 DNA reads TGTGCCAGCAGCCCCCTACTAGCGGGAGTTCGAACCTACGAGCAGTACTTC.

The chain has TRBV27 and TRBJ2-3; D might be TRBD1 or TRBD2, each matching 5 bases. The CDR3 totals 16 residues. Germline assignment: CDR1 MNHEY and CDR2 SMNVEV (reference sequence). V was cut by 5 bases and J by 3 bases, with 18 bases left in between. CDR3 DNA sequence: TGTGCCAGCAGTCTTAGAAGGACTGGGGCTACAGATACGCAGTATTTT. Its protein product is CASSLRRTGATDTQYF.

In its sample, this clone was seen once. The J gene is TRBJ2-4, the V gene TRBV28; D might be TRBD1 (5 bases). In germline, CDR1 is MDHEN, CDR2 SYDVKM. The CDR3 sequence is 14 residues long. V was shortened by 3 bases and J by 9 bases, with 15 bases between the two germline ends. The CDR3 sequence: CASSFNQGVGIQYF. The DNA for the CDR3 is TGTGCCAGCAGTTTTAACCAGGGCGTGGGCATTCAGTACTTC.

The V and J genes are TRBV27 and TRBJ2-1, with D possibly being TRBD2 (6 bases). This CDR3 spans 13 amino acids. Deletions cut 8 bases from V and 5 bases from J, with 13 bases between. The germline V gene has CDR1 MNHEY and CDR2 SMNVEV (reference sequence). CDR3 DNA: TGTGCCAGCTCTAGAGGAGGGAACAATGAGCAGTTCTTC. Encoded protein: CASSRGGNNEQFF.

This rearrangement joins TRBV5-5 to TRBJ2-3; TRBD2 is a possible D gene (5 bases). The CDR3 consists of 14 residues. CDR1 and CDR2 from the germline V gene are SGHKS and YYEKEE (reference sequence). The V end was cut by 9 bases, the J end by 1 base, with 15 bases between. CDR3 residues: CATQRVGGTDTQYF. CDR3 DNA sequence: TGTGCCACCCAGAGGGTTGGGGGCACAGATACGCAGTATTTT.

This clone has just one count. This chain connects TRBV6-5 to TRBJ1-1, with a weak D call TRBD1 (6 bases). CDR3 size: 16 residues. Germline assignment: CDR1 MNHEY and CDR2 SVGAGI. V lost 4 bases and J lost 5, with 20 bases in between. This CDR3 reads CASSFSRLGTKTEAFF. CDR3 sequence (DNA): TGTGCCAGCAGTTTTTCGCGCCTCGGGACAAAAACTGAAGCTTTCTTT.

This chain connects TRBV29-1 to TRBJ2-3; the D gene is possibly TRBD1 (6 bases). The germline CDR1 and CDR2 sequences are SQVTM and ANQGSEA. V lost 7 bases and J 3 bases, leaving 14 bases between the germline ends. CDR3 length: 13 amino acids. In DNA, the CDR3 is TGCAGCGGACTCTCAGGGGTTACAGATACGCAGTATTTT. It translates to CSGLSGVTDTQYF.

The chain couples TRBV7-3 to TRBJ2-1; D unclear. The length of the CDR3 is 15 residues. The V gene lost 5 bases and the J gene lost 0 bases, with 11 bases spanning the gap. Germline V CDR1 and CDR2: SGHTA, FQGTGA. CDR3: CASSPARSSYNEQFF. Written as DNA, the CDR3 is TGTGCCAGCAGCCCCGCCAGGAGCTCCTACAATGAGCAGTTCTTC.